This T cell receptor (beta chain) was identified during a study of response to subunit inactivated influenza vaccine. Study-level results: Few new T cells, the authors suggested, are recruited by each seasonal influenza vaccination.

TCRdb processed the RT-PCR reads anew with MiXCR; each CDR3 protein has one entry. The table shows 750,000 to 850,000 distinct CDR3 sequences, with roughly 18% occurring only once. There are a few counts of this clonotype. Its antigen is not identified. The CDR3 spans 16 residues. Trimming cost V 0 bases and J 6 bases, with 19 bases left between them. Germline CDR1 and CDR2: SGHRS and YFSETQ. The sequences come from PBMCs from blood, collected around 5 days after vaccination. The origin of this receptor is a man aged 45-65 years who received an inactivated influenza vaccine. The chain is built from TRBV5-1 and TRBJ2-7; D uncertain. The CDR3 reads CASSLGQVNFDVEQYF. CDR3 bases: TGCGCCAGCAGCTTGGGTCAGGTGAACTTTGACGTCGAGCAGTACTTC. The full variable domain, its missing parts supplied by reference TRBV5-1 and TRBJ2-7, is KAGVTQTPRYLIKTRGQQVTLSCSPISGHRSVSWYQQTPGQGLQFLFEYFSETQRNKGNFPGRFSGRQFSNSRSEMNVSTLELGDSALYLCASSLGQVNFDVEQYFGPGTRLTVT.